The 3 T cell receptor beta chains in this list originate from one sample, sequenced in a study of response to subunit inactivated influenza vaccine. TCRdb called the RT-PCR reads again in MiXCR, with one record for every CDR3 protein. The sample contains about 570,000 distinct CDR3 sequences, roughly 12% of which appear only once. These same records also appear under a second study, on T cells expressing NK-cell markers. From that study: What made the TCR beta cDNA was 5'RACE template switching with UMIs.

Sample: PBMCs from blood, taken on the day of vaccination. These receptors were obtained from a man aged 50-59 years who received an inactivated influenza vaccine.

This clonotype occurred a few times. The rearrangement links TRBV20-1 to TRBJ1-1; TRBD1 agrees at 10 bases. Germline V gives CDR1 DFQATT, CDR2 SNEGSKA (reference sequence). The CDR3 contains 14 residues. Trimming at V came to 5 bases and at J to 11 bases, leaving 14 bases not matched to a gene. The CDR3 region is CSAYRDRGIYKAFF. The CDR3, as DNA: TGCAGTGCTTACCGGGACAGGGGAATTTATAAGGCTTTCTTT.

This clonotype was detected many times. V and J are TRBV29-1 and TRBJ2-1; 7 bases agree with TRBD2. CDR1 and CDR2 from the germline V gene are SQVTM and ANQGSEA. The CDR3 sequence is 13 residues long. V lost 5 bases to trimming and J lost 0 bases; unmatched junction nucleotides: 1. CDR3 sequence reads: CSVWGGSYNEQFF. The DNA for the CDR3 is TGCAGCGTTTGGGGGGGCTCCTACAATGAGCAGTTCTTC.

This clonotype was recorded many times. The rearrangement joins TRBV2 to TRBJ2-1, with TRBD1 as a possible D gene (6 bases). Deletions cut 10 bases from V and 12 bases from J, with 16 bases between. The CDR3 extends over 11 amino acids. Germline values: CDR1 SNHLY, CDR2 FYNNEI. CDR3 region: CATPGQGRQFF. CDR3 DNA sequence: TGTGCCACCCCGGGGCAGGGGCGGCAGTTCTTC.